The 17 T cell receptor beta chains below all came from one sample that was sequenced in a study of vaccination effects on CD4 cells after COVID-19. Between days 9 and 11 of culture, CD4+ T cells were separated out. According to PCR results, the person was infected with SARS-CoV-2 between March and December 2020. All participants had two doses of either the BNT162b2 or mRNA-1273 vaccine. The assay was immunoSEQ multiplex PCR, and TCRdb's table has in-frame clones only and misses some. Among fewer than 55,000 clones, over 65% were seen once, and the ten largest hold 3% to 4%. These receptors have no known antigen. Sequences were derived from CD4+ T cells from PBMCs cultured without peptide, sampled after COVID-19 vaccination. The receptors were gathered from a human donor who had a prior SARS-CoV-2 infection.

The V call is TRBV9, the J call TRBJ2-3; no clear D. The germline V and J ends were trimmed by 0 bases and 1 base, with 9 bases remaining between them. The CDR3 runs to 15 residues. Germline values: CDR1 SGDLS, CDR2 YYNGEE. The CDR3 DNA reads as TGTGCCAGCAGCGTAGAGGCATGGGGCACAGATACGCAGTATTTT. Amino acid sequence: CASSVEAWGTDTQYF. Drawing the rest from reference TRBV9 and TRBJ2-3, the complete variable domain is DSGVTQTPKHLITATGQRVTLRCSPRSGDLSVYWYQQSLDQGLQFLIQYYNGEERAKGNILERFSAQQFPDLHSELNLSSLELGDSALYFCASSVEAWGTDTQYFGPGTRLTVL.

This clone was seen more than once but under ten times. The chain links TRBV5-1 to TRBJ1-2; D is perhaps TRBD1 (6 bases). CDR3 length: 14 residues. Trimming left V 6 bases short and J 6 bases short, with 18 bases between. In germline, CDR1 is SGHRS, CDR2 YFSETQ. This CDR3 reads CASNADTGLNGYTF. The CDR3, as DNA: TGCGCCAGCAACGCAGATACAGGGCTAAATGGCTACACCTTC. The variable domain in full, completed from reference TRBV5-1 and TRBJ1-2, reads KAGVTQTPRYLIKTRGQQVTLSCSPISGHRSVSWYQQTPGQGLQFLFEYFSETQRNKGNFPGRFSGRQFSNSRSEMNVSTLELGDSALYLCASNADTGLNGYTFGSGTRLTVV.

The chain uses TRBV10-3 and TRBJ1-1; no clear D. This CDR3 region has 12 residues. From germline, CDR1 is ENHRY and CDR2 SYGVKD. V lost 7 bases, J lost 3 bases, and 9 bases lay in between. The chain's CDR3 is CAIMGLDTEAFF. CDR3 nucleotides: TGTGCCATCATGGGATTAGACACTGAAGCTTTCTTT.

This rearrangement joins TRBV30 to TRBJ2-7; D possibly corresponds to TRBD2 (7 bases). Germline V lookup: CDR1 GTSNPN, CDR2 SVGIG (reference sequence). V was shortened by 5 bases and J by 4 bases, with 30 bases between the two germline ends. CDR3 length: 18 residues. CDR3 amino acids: CAWEGEGIGPRNRYEQYF. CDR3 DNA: TGTGCCTGGGAGGGGGAGGGAATTGGTCCCCGAAATCGTTACGAGCAGTACTTC.

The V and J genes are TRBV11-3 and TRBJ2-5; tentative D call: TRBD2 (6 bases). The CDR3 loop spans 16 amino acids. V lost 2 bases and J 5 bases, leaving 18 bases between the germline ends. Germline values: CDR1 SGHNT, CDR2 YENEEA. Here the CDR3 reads CASSLLGHLGGETQYF. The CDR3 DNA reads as TGTGCCAGCAGCTTACTGGGCCACCTTGGAGGGGAGACCCAGTACTTC. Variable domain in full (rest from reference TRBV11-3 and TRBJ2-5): EAGVVQSPRYKIIEKKQPVAFWCNPISGHNTLYWYLQNLGQGPELLIRYENEEAVDDSQLPKDRFSAERLKGVDSTLKIQPAELGDSAVYLCASSLLGHLGGETQYFGPGTRLLVL.

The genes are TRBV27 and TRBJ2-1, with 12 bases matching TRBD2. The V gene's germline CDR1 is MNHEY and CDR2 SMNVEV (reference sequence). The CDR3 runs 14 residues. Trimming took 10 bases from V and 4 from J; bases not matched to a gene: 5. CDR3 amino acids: CATRGTSGYNEQFF. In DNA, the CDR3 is TGTGCCACGCGGGGGACTAGCGGGTACAATGAGCAGTTCTTC.

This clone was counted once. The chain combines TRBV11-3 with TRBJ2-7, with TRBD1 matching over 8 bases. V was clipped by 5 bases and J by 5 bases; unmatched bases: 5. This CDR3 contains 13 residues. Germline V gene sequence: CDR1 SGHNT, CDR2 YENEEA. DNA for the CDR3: TGTGCCAGCAGCCCCCCGGACAGGGACGAGCAGTACTTC. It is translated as CASSPPDRDEQYF.

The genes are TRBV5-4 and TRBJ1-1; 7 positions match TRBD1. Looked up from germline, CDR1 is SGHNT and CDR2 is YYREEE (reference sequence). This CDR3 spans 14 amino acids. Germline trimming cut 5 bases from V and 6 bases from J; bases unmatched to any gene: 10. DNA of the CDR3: TGTGCCAGCAGGCAGGGGGATGAAAATCCTGAAGCTTTCTTT. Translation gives CASRQGDENPEAFF.

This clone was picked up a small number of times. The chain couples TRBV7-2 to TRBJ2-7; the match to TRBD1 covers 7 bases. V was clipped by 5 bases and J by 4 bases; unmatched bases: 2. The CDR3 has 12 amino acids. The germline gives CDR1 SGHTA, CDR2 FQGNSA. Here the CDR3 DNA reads TGTGCCAGCAGCGAACAGGGGTACGAGCAGTACTTC. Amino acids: CASSEQGYEQYF. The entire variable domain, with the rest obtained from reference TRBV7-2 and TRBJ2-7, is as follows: GAGVSQSPSNKVTEKGKDVELRCDPISGHTALYWYRQSLGQGLEFLIYFQGNSAPDKSGLPSDRFSAERTGGSVSTLTIQRTQQEDSAVYLCASSEQGYEQYFGPGTRLTVT.

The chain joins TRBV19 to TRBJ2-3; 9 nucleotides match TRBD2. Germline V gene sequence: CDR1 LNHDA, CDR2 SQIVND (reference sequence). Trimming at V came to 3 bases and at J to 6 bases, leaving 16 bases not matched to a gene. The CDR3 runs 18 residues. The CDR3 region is CASSMGGLAHASGDTQYF. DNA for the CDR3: TGTGCCAGTAGTATGGGCGGACTAGCGCACGCCTCCGGGGATACGCAGTATTTT.

CDR3 sequence reads: CASSERRSGQAYEQYF. DNA of the CDR3: TGTGCCAGCAGTGAACGAAGGTCGGGACAGGCCTACGAGCAGTACTTC. The rearrangement links TRBV6-1 to TRBJ2-7, with 8 nucleotides matching TRBD1. There are 16 residues in the CDR3. J was trimmed by 2 bases and V by 2 bases; bases with no gene match: 8. Germline V gene lookup returns CDR1 MNHNS and CDR2 SASEGT.

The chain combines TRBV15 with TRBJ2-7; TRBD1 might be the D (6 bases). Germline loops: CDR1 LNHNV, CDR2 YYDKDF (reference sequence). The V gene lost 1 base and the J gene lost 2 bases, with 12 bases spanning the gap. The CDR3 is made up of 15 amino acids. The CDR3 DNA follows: TGTGCCACCAGCAGAGGCCAGGGGCGGACCTACGAGCAGTACTTC. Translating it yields CATSRGQGRTYEQYF.

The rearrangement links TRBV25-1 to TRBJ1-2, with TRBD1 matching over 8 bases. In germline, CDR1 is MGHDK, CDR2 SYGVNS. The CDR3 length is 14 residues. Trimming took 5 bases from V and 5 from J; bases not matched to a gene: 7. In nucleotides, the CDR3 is TGTGCCAGCAGTAAGGACAGGGAAGGGTATGGCTACACCTTC. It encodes CASSKDREGYGYTF.

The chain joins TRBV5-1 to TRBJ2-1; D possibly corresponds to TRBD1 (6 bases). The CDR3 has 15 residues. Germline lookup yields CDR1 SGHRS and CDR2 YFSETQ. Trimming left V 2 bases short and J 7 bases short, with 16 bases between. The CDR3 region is CASSFISQGGNEQFF. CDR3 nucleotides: TGCGCCAGCAGCTTTATATCACAGGGCGGGAATGAGCAGTTCTTC.

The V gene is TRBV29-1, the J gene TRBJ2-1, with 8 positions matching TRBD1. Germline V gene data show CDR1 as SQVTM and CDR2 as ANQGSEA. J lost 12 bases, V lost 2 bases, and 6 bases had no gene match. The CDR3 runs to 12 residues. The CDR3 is CSVETGGTGQFF. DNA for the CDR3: TGCAGCGTTGAAACAGGTGGGACAGGGCAGTTCTTC.

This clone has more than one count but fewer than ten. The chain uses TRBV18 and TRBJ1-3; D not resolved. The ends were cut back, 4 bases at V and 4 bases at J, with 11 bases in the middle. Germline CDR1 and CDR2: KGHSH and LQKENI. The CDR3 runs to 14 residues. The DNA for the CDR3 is TGTGCCAGCTCACAAAACGATAGAGGAAACACCATATATTTT. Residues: CASSQNDRGNTIYF.

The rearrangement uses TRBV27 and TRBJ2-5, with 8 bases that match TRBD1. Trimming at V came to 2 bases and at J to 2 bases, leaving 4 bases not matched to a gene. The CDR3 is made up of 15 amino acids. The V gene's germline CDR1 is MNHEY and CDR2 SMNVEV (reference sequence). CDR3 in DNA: TGTGCCAGCAGTTTACGGGACAGGACACAAGAGACCCAGTACTTC. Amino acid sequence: CASSLRDRTQETQYF.